This record looks at one T cell receptor beta chain sequence and its context. The CDR3 sequence is 14 residues long. Germline V lookup: CDR1 KGHSH, CDR2 LQKENI. Trimming took off 8 bases at V and 2 bases at J, with 13 bases between the two ends. The authors' processing: Nucleated cell number was recorded as an estimate derived from reference gene primer amplification. Sequencing used immunoSEQ multiplex PCR; TCRdb keeps in-frame clones, though not all of them. V, J and clone size are taken as reported in that table, and D and trimming were inferred from the DNA itself. The table shows approximately 210,000 clones, with around four fifths occurring only once. The data belong to a study of blood T cell repertoires in COVID-19. Across the study: Samples representing acute and convalescent COVID-19 were sourced from the United States, Italy and Spain.

The clonotype originates from a man aged 60 to 75 with COVID-19, enrolled during active disease. The V gene is TRBV18, the J gene TRBJ1-5, with a weak D call TRBD1 (5 bases). Material: peripheral blood. The CDR3 DNA reads as TGTGCCAGCGCCCGGGGGGGAGGCAATCAGCCCCAGCATTTT. Translating gives CASARGGGNQPQHF.